This T cell receptor beta chain comes out of a study of cytomegalovirus exposure and HLA in healthy donors. Regarding the study as a whole: Sequencing likely generated an artifact that appeared as a cluster of highly shared sequence variants.

The donors (healthy individuals) were bone marrow donors. Primers for the PCR totalled 60 Vbeta and 13 Jbeta. Method: immunoSEQ multiplex PCR; TCRdb's copy keeps in-frame clones and lacks some. Of some 180,000 clones in the sample, roughly a tenth are singletons; the top ten hold less than 1.5%. As to this clone: Its antigen is unidentified.

Source material: PBMCs. The receptor comes from a woman aged 25 to 45 in good health and CMV-seropositive.

The CDR3: CASSLGVTGAEQYF. The DNA of the CDR3 is TGTGCCAGCAGCTTAGGCGTGACAGGGGCCGAGCAGTACTTC. This chain connects TRBV13 to TRBJ2-7, with 8 bases fitting TRBD1. Germline V gives CDR1 PRHDT, CDR2 FYEKMQ (reference sequence). CDR3 length: 14 residues. Trimming took 0 bases from V and 6 from J; bases not matched to a gene: 4. Supplemented by reference TRBV13 and TRBJ2-7, the full variable domain reads AAGVIQSPRHLIKEKRETATLKCYPIPRHDTVYWYQQGPGQDPQFLISFYEKMQSDKGSIPDRFSAQQFSDYHSELNMSSLELGDSALYFCASSLGVTGAEQYFGPGTRLTVT.